This TCR beta chain appears in the sequencing data of a study of blood T cell repertoires in COVID-19. In the study overall: Cohort 3 donors counted as recovered after two negative PCRs, clearance, or resolved symptoms. PBMCs, B-cell-depleted T cells, or T cells were the source of the cDNA or gDNA that made up the material.

Sequencing used immunoSEQ multiplex PCR; TCRdb keeps in-frame clones, though not all of them. Here the sample spans hundreds of thousands of clones, 85% to 90% being singletons. This clone was counted between two and nine times. Which cohort a participant joined came from the clinical history participants gave. The receptor was isolated from a woman between 45 and 65 years old in a cohort exposed to, infected with or recovered from COVID-19 (not recorded which). The sequenced sample consisted of PBMCs or T cells enriched from blood (not recorded which).

The CDR3 sequence is CASSPVPTGTGSNQPQHF. The DNA of the CDR3 is TGCGCCAGCAGCCCTGTCCCCACCGGGACAGGGAGCAATCAGCCCCAGCATTTT. V is TRBV5-1 and J is TRBJ1-5, with TRBD1 matching over 9 bases. CDR3 length: 18 residues. Germline CDR1 SGHRS, CDR2 YFSETQ. The V and J ends lost 4 bases and 1 base, in that order; junction bases with no gene match: 12.